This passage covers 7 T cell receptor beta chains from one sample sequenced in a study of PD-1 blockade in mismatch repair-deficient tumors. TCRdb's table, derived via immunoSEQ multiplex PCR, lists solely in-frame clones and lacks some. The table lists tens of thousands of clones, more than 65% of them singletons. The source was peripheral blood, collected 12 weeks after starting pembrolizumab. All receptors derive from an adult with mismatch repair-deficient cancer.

The CDR3 here is CASSKASGLPPQGEQFF. The CDR3 DNA reads as TGTGCCAGTAGTAAGGCTAGCGGGCTTCCCCCCCAAGGTGAGCAGTTCTTC. This chain connects TRBV19 to TRBJ2-1, with 8 nucleotides matching TRBD2. V shed 4 bases and J 9 bases; nucleotides not matched to a gene: 17. CDR3 length: 17 residues. CDR1 is LNHDA and CDR2 is SQIVND in the germline V gene (reference sequence).

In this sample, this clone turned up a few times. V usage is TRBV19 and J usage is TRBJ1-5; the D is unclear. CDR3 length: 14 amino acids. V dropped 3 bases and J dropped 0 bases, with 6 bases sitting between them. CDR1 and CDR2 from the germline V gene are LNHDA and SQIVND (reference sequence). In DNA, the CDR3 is TGTGCCAGTAGTATTCCCGGTAGCAATCAGCCCCAGCATTTT. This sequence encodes CASSIPGSNQPQHF.

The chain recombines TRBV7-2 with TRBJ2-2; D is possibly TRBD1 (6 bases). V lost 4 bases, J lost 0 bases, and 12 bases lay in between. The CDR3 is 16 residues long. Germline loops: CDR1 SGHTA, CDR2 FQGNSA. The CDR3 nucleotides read TGTGCCAGCAGCTCCTCCAGGGGCCCGAACACCGGGGAGCTGTTTTTT. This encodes CASSSSRGPNTGELFF.

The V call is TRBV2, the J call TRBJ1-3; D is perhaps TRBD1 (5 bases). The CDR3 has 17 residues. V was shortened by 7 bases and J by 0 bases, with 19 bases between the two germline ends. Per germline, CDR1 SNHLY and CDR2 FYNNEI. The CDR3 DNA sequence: TGTGCCAGCACCCTTAATTTGGGGCAAGGCTCTGGAAACACCATATATTTT. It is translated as CASTLNLGQGSGNTIYF.

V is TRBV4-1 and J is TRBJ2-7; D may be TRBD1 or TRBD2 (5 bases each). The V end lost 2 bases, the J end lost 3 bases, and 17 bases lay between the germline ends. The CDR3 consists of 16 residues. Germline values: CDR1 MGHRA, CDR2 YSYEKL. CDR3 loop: CASSQPSWDGRYEQYF. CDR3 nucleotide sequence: TGCGCCAGCAGCCAACCTTCGTGGGACGGACGCTACGAGCAGTACTTC.

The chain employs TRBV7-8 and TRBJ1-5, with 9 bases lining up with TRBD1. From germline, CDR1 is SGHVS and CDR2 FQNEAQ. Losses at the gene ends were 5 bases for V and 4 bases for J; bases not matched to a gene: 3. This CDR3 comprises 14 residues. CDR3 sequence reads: CASSDGQGNQPQHF. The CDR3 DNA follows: TGTGCCAGCAGCGACGGACAGGGGAATCAGCCCCAGCATTTT.

This chain's CDR3 is CASSRTDEQYF. CDR3 nucleotide sequence: TGTGCCAGCAGCCGGACAGACGAGCAGTACTTC. The chain is built from TRBV11-3 and TRBJ2-7; D perhaps matches TRBD1 (6 bases). Germline V gene lookup returns CDR1 SGHNT and CDR2 YENEEA. Between the trimmed V and J ends, which lost 5 bases and 5 bases, there was a span of 7 bases. This CDR3 spans 11 amino acids.